The rows below give T cell receptor beta chains drawn from one sample of a study of OX40 agonist ivuxolimab in advanced cancers. Sequencing was performed with immunoSEQ multiplex PCR; in TCRdb, only in-frame clones are kept and a portion is missing. The sample lists around 80,000 clones, roughly four fifths occurring once. The sample consisted of CD4+ or CD8+ T cells sorted from blood, taken in a trial of the OX40 agonist ivuxolimab. The receptors here all came from an adult with an advanced solid tumor such as melanoma, head and neck, liver or kidney cancer. Both conserved end residues are part of each CDR3. A D gene is named only where the DNA matches it firmly. The size entry is marked missing in some rows and otherwise reads once, few, many or a size class.

d_gene	v_gene	abundance	j_gene	CDR3aa	CDR3nt
TRBD1	TRBV15	.	TRBJ1-6	CATSRSDRGNSPLHF	TGTGCCACCAGCAGATCGGACAGGGGTAATTCACCCCTCCACTTT
.	TRBV7-9	.	TRBJ2-3	CASSLTTRTDTQYF	TGTGCCAGCAGCTTGACCACTCGCACAGATACGCAGTATTTT
.	TRBV7-3	.	TRBJ2-6	CASSLEVSSGANVLTF	TGTGCCAGCAGCTTAGAGGTCAGCTCTGGGGCCAACGTCCTGACTTTC
.	TRBV27	.	TRBJ2-5	CASSLVRAQETQYF	TGTGCCAGCAGTTTAGTAAGGGCGCAAGAGACCCAGTACTTC
TRBD1	TRBV2	.	TRBJ1-2	CASSYRQGAHLGYGYTF	TGTGCCAGCAGTTACCGACAGGGGGCGCATCTAGGCTATGGCTACACCTTC
.	TRBV6-4	few	TRBJ1-5	CASSDDSNQPQHF	TGTGCCAGCAGTGACGATAGCAATCAGCCCCAGCATTTT
.	TRBV30	.	TRBJ2-7	CAWGTPAGYSSYEQYF	TGTGCCTGGGGGACCCCGGCCGGGTATAGCTCCTACGAGCAGTACTTC
.	TRBV4-1	.	TRBJ2-3	CASSQDPVGDTQYF	TGCGCCAGCAGCCAAGATCCCGTCGGAGATACGCAGTATTTT
TRBD2	TRBV6-1	once	TRBJ2-5	CASSELASGGASRETQYF	TGTGCCAGCAGTGAATTGGCTAGCGGGGGGGCTTCTCGAGAGACCCAGTACTTC
.	TRBV6-5	.	TRBJ2-1	CASGPAPGSYNEQFF	TGTGCCAGCGGCCCAGCACCCGGCTCCTACAATGAGCAGTTCTTC
TRBD2	TRBV29-1	.	TRBJ2-2	CSVTRTSGHTGELFF	TGCAGCGTGACCCGGACTAGCGGACACACCGGGGAGCTGTTTTTT
TRBD2	TRBV5-1	.	TRBJ2-7	CASRLAGVIGSYEQYF	TGCGCCAGCAGGCTAGCGGGAGTAATAGGATCCTACGAGCAGTACTTC
.	TRBV6-5	few	TRBJ1-5	CASSYSTSQPQHF	TGTGCCAGCAGTTACTCGACTTCTCAGCCCCAGCATTTT
.	TRBV28	.	TRBJ1-2	CASRLQGNGYTF	TGTGCCAGCAGATTGCAGGGGAATGGCTACACCTTC
.	TRBV28	.	TRBJ1-2	CASLQGGYTF	TGTGCCAGTCTACAGGGTGGCTACACCTTC
TRBD1	TRBV10-1	.	TRBJ2-3	CASSERQGINTQYF	TGCGCCAGCAGTGAAAGACAGGGGATAAATACGCAGTATTTT
TRBD1	TRBV25-1	few	TRBJ1-4	CASSEDRGAANEKLFF	TGTGCCAGCAGTGAGGACAGGGGAGCTGCTAATGAAAAACTGTTTTTT
TRBD2	TRBV5-8	.	TRBJ2-3	CASSSRGLETDTQYF	TGTGCCAGCAGTAGCCGGGGACTAGAAACAGATACGCAGTATTTT
.	TRBV5-6	.	TRBJ1-2	CASAVGNYGYTF	TGTGCCAGCGCGGTGGGGAACTATGGCTACACCTTC
.	TRBV4-3	.	TRBJ2-7	CASSQDRTGPYEQYF	TGCGCCAGCAGCCAAGATCGAACTGGTCCCTACGAGCAGTACTTC
.	TRBV11-2	.	TRBJ1-1	CASSLGLNTEAFF	TGTGCCAGCAGCTTAGGACTAAACACTGAAGCTTTCTTT
TRBD2	TRBV5-1	.	TRBJ2-1	CASSLRSSGGYNEQFF	TGCGCCAGCAGCTTACGTAGTAGCGGGGGCTACAATGAGCAGTTCTTC
TRBD2	TRBV6-5	.	TRBJ2-1	CASSYSRLAGGNEQFF	TGTGCCAGCAGTTACTCACGACTAGCGGGGGGCAATGAGCAGTTCTTC